The 5 T cell receptor beta chains listed next were all sequenced from one sample in a study of blood T cell repertoires in COVID-19. Assay: immunoSEQ multiplex PCR; the TCRdb copy retains only in-frame clones and omits some. The sample includes 35,000 to 45,000 clones, approximately 86% of them seen just once. The sample consisted of peripheral blood. The receptors were gathered from a human donor in a cohort sampled during active COVID-19.

V gene TRBV4-2 combines with J gene TRBJ1-1; D is undetermined. Deletions cut 0 bases from V and 6 bases from J, with 8 bases between. Germline CDR1 LGHNA, CDR2 YNFKEQ. The CDR3 is made up of 13 amino acids. The CDR3 sequence: CASSQDIGPEAFF. The CDR3 bases are TGTGCCAGCAGCCAAGATATTGGGCCTGAAGCTTTCTTT.

This sequence joins TRBV6-1 and TRBJ2-7; D is undetermined. The V and J ends lost 3 bases and 5 bases respectively, with 8 bases between them. Germline V gene lookup returns CDR1 MNHNS and CDR2 SASEGT. The CDR3 is 12 residues long. CDR3 nucleotides: TGTGCCAGCAGTGATGTCCGGGACGAGCAGTACTTC. It yields the protein CASSDVRDEQYF.

As concerns this clone: A junction end diverges from the germline sequence, so it may reflect a read error. CDR3: CASSSGTSGLMGELFF. The DNA for the CDR3 is TGTGCTAGCAGTTCCGGGACTAGTGGTCTTATGGGGGAGCTGTTTTTT. V usage is TRBV7-7 and J usage is TRBJ2-2; 8 nucleotides agree with TRBD2. Germline values: CDR1 SSHAT, CDR2 FNYEAQ (reference sequence). The CDR3 has 16 residues.

The chain combines TRBV10-3 with TRBJ2-3; no clear D. Germline V gene data show CDR1 as ENHRY and CDR2 as SYGVKD. The CDR3 runs 11 residues. V gave up 3 bases and J gave up 5 bases, with 3 bases separating them. The CDR3, as DNA: TGTGCCATCAGTGATCAAGATACGCAGTATTTT. It encodes CAISDQDTQYF.

V gene TRBV18 combines with J gene TRBJ1-1; 7 bases fit TRBD1. CDR3 length: 14 residues. The V and J ends lost 0 bases and 4 bases, in that order; junction bases with no gene match: 2. The V gene's germline CDR1 is KGHSH and CDR2 LQKENI. The CDR3 protein is CASSPPTGRTEAFF. Here the CDR3 DNA reads TGTGCCAGCTCACCACCGACAGGGCGCACTGAAGCTTTCTTT.